The clone carrying this TCR beta chain was recorded only once. The CDR3 runs to 14 residues. Germline V gene sequence: CDR1 KGHSH, CDR2 LQKENI. V shed 6 bases and J 5 bases; nucleotides not matched to a gene: 7. This entry belongs to a study of blood T cell repertoires in COVID-19. Overall study context: From the United States, Italy and Spain came samples of acute and convalescent COVID-19. The cDNA or gDNA used as material had been derived from T cells, B-cell-depleted T cells, or PBMCs.

Original data processing: Amplifying reference gene primers gave estimates of nucleated cell counts. Here immunoSEQ multiplex PCR was the method, and the copy in TCRdb shows in-frame clones only, minus some. The DNA was the basis for D and trimming; V, J and clone size are from that table. Among some 120,000 clones listed, approximately 86% were seen once. The chain has TRBV18 and TRBJ1-1; 9 bases line up with TRBD1. This TCR derives from a man aged 40-49 years with acute or convalescent COVID-19. Sequenced input: peripheral blood. The CDR3 spells CASSQDRGGTEAFF. The CDR3 DNA reads TGTGCCAGCTCCCAGGACAGGGGCGGAACTGAAGCTTTCTTT.